Sequencing of this TCR beta chain was carried out in a study of cytomegalovirus exposure and HLA in healthy donors. General observations from the study: The records held CMV serostatus as the only immune exposure information. The study put 150 to 200 TCR beta chains on its list as cytomegalovirus-associated. Reports described diagnosis of cytomegalovirus status by the classifier as highly specific and sensitive.

13 Jbeta primers and 60 Vbeta primers were used for the PCR. Profiled with immunoSEQ multiplex PCR; TCRdb holds only in-frame clones, not every one. The sample records around 150,000 clones, 82% being singletons. Remarks on this clone: Its antigen is not known.

Sequenced input: PBMCs. This sequence originates from a girl aged 2-15 years in good health and CMV-seropositive.

The CDR3 loop is CASRHMGQGKSRNQPQHF. The CDR3 DNA reads as TGTGCCAGCAGACATATGGGGCAGGGGAAGAGCCGCAATCAGCCCCAGCATTTT. V gene TRBV7-6 combines with J gene TRBJ1-5; D possibly corresponds to TRBD1 (6 bases). Trimming removed 6 bases from V and 2 bases from J, with 23 bases in between. This CDR3 region has 18 residues. Per germline, CDR1 SGHVS and CDR2 FNYEAQ. The variable domain in full, with the rest retrieved from reference TRBV7-6 and TRBJ1-5, is GAGVSQSPRYKVTKRGQDVALRCDPISGHVSLYWYRQALGQGPEFLTYFNYEAQQDKSGLPNDRFSAERPEGSISTLTIQRTEQRDSAMYRCASRHMGQGKSRNQPQHFGDGTRLSIL.